These 21 T cell receptor beta chains were all obtained from the same sample, sequenced in a study of early T cells in non-severe SARS-CoV-2 infection (dated by TCRdb to 2020 to 2023). The library came from 5' RACE. Instrument on record: NextSeq 500. The public reads were reanalyzed by TCRdb: fastp trimming at Q25, MiXCR alignment, in-frame beta chains only. CDR3 protein sequences are deduplicated, and each keeps its most common genes and DNA. The sample data list 50,000 to 65,000 distinct CDR3 sequences, and roughly an eighth of these were observed just once. The top ten clones comprise 1.2% to 1.5% of the sample. Sequencing input: whole blood. These receptors were taken from an adult who was a healthcare worker with PCR-confirmed SARS-CoV-2 infection or an uninfected control (not recorded which).

This clonotype has only a few counts. The chain is built from TRBV19 and TRBJ2-1; D not resolved. The CDR3 is 13 residues long. Per germline, CDR1 LNHDA and CDR2 SQIVND (reference sequence). Trimming took 7 bases from V and 4 from J, leaving 11 bases between them. The CDR3 DNA reads as TGTGCCAGTATAAAGGTCTCTTACAATGAGCAGTTCTTC. It specifies CASIKVSYNEQFF.

This clonotype was seen ten or more times. The chain combines TRBV5-1 with TRBJ1-1, with D uncertain. The V end was cut by 4 bases, the J end by 3 bases, with 13 bases between. The length of the CDR3 is 14 residues. The V gene's germline CDR1 is SGHRS and CDR2 YFSETQ. CDR3 amino acids: CASSAVRMYTEAFF. The CDR3 DNA is TGCGCCAGCAGCGCGGTTAGGATGTACACTGAAGCTTTCTTT.

This clonotype was picked up many times. The chain joins TRBV3-1 to TRBJ1-1, with 8 bases identical to TRBD1. Germline V gives CDR1 LGHDT, CDR2 YNNKEL (reference sequence). The CDR3 spans 15 residues. V was pared by 5 bases and J by 4 bases, with 9 bases of the junction left unmatched. The CDR3 sequence: CASSLRTGRPTEAFF. CDR3 nucleotide sequence: TGTGCCAGCAGCTTACGGACAGGGAGACCCACTGAAGCTTTCTTT.

At least ten counts were recorded for this clonotype. The V call is TRBV20-1, the J call TRBJ2-3; 7 bases are a match to TRBD2. The V gene's germline CDR1 is DFQATT and CDR2 SNEGSKA (reference sequence). The CDR3 runs 15 residues. V was clipped by 0 bases and J by 2 bases; unmatched bases: 5. The CDR3 region is CSARDGRGSTDTQYF. DNA of the CDR3: TGCAGTGCTAGAGATGGGCGGGGGTCCACAGATACGCAGTATTTT.

The V and J genes are TRBV3-1 and TRBJ1-1, with D hard to call. Germline lookup yields CDR1 LGHDT and CDR2 YNNKEL (reference sequence). This CDR3 spans 14 amino acids. V gave up 4 bases and J gave up 3 bases, with 12 bases separating them. This CDR3 is CASSLRRRDTEAFF. The CDR3 nucleotides read TGTGCCAGCAGCCTCCGAAGGCGGGACACTGAAGCTTTCTTT.

This clonotype occurred a few times. V and J are TRBV18 and TRBJ2-5; the D is unclear. With 5 bases removed from V and 2 bases from J, the gap between germline ends came to 3 bases. Germline-derived CDR1 and CDR2 are KGHSH and LQKENI. This CDR3 spans 11 amino acids. DNA for the CDR3: TGTGCCAGCTCAGAACAAGAGACCCAGTACTTC. Translation: CASSEQETQYF.

The CDR3 reads CASSLGSGTGGTEAFF. The DNA for the CDR3 is TGTGCCAGCAGTTTAGGATCCGGGACAGGGGGCACTGAAGCTTTCTTT. The chain uses TRBV12-3 or TRBV12-4 and TRBJ1-1; 11 bases agree with TRBD1. The ends lost 1 base at V and 4 bases at J; junction bases unmatched: 5. This CDR3 region has 16 residues.

A few counts support this clonotype. The chain links TRBV9 to TRBJ1-1; D call uncertain. The CDR3 has 12 residues. The ends were cut back, 4 bases at V and 4 bases at J, with 8 bases in the middle. The germline CDR1 and CDR2 sequences are SGDLS and YYNGEE. As DNA, the CDR3 is TGTGCCAGCAGCTCGGTGAGCACTGAAGCTTTCTTT. Translation gives CASSSVSTEAFF.

This clonotype has ten or more counts. CDR3 nucleotides: TGTGCCAGCAGCACTAGGGGGGCTAATACGCAGTATTTT. Its protein is CASSTRGANTQYF. The chain employs TRBV7-2 and TRBJ2-3; the D gene could be TRBD1 or TRBD2 (6 bases each). The ends were cut back, 5 bases at V and 7 bases at J, with 13 bases in the middle. This CDR3 region has 13 residues. Germline lookup yields CDR1 SGHTA and CDR2 FQGNSA. Together with reference TRBV7-2 and TRBJ2-3, the CDR3 gives the full variable domain: GAGVSQSPSNKVTEKGKDVELRCDPISGHTALYWYRQSLGQGLEFLIYFQGNSAPDKSGLPSDRFSAERTGGSVSTLTIQRTQQEDSAVYLCASSTRGANTQYFGPGTRLTVL.

The chain employs TRBV20-1 and TRBJ1-1; D call uncertain. Germline V CDR1 and CDR2: DFQATT, SNEGSKA (reference sequence). The CDR3 contains 12 residues. The V end lost 6 bases, the J end lost 0 bases, and 8 bases lay between the germline ends. The CDR3 spells CSAFRMNTEAFF. Written as DNA, the CDR3 is TGCAGTGCCTTCCGAATGAACACTGAAGCTTTCTTT.

DNA for the CDR3: TGCAGCGTCGCCGGGAATAACTATGGCTACACCTTC. Protein product: CSVAGNNYGYTF. V usage is TRBV29-1 and J usage is TRBJ1-2; D remains ambiguous. In germline, CDR1 is SQVTM, CDR2 ANQGSEA. The CDR3 loop spans 12 amino acids. V was cut by 6 bases and J by 1 base, with 9 bases left in between. Together with reference TRBV29-1 and TRBJ1-2, the CDR3 gives the full variable domain: SAVISQKPSRDICQRGTSLTIQCQVDSQVTMMFWYRQQPGQSLTLIATANQGSEATYESGFVIDKFPISRPNLTFSTLTVSNMSPEDSSIYLCSVAGNNYGYTFGSGTRLTVV.

CDR3 DNA sequence: TGTGCCAGCAGCTTCCCCCATAGCGGGGCTTCCTACGAGCAGTACTTC. The encoded protein is CASSFPHSGASYEQYF. The chain employs TRBV11-2 and TRBJ2-7; TRBD2 matches 8 bases. This CDR3 spans 16 amino acids. The J segment lost 1 base and the V segment lost 3 bases, leaving 8 bases of the junction unmatched. Germline-derived CDR1 and CDR2 are SGHAT and FQNNGV.

The rearrangement uses TRBV6-5 and TRBJ1-2; no clear D. The CDR3 extends over 12 amino acids. V was shortened by 6 bases and J by 3 bases, with 8 bases between the two germline ends. Per the germline V gene, CDR1 is MNHEY and CDR2 is SVGAGI. The CDR3 loop is CASRGNDYGYTF. The CDR3 DNA follows: TGTGCCAGCAGGGGCAACGACTATGGCTACACCTTC.

The V call is TRBV29-1, the J call TRBJ2-7; D gene uncertain. Germline assignment: CDR1 SQVTM and CDR2 ANQGSEA. V was pared by 4 bases and J by 7 bases, with 11 bases between. The CDR3 runs to 11 residues. The CDR3: CSVANGREQYF. The CDR3 DNA reads as TGCAGCGTTGCGAATGGTCGAGAGCAGTACTTC.

V gene TRBV2 combines with J gene TRBJ2-7; D perhaps matches TRBD1 (5 bases). The CDR3 loop spans 12 amino acids. V lost 8 bases and J 3 bases, leaving 11 bases between the germline ends. Germline CDR1 reads SNHLY; CDR2 reads FYNNEI. The CDR3 sequence: CASRPDSYEQYF. DNA of the CDR3: TGTGCCAGCCGTCCCGACAGCTACGAGCAGTACTTC.

This clonotype was observed a handful of times. V is TRBV6-6 and J is TRBJ2-7; D call uncertain. The CDR3 has 12 amino acids. The germline V gene encodes CDR1 MNHNY and CDR2 SVGAGI (reference sequence). With 0 bases removed from V and 4 bases from J, the gap between germline ends came to 4 bases. CDR3 amino acids: CASSYSRYEQYF. DNA for the CDR3: TGTGCCAGCAGTTACTCCCGATACGAGCAGTACTTC.

This clonotype was found a few times. V is TRBV20-1 and J is TRBJ2-1; D possibly corresponds to TRBD2 (7 bases). CDR1 is DFQATT and CDR2 is SNEGSKA in the germline V gene (reference sequence). The CDR3 is made up of 12 amino acids. Trimming left V 6 bases short and J 10 bases short, with 16 bases between. The chain's CDR3 is CSAPNGGHEQFF. The CDR3 DNA reads TGCAGTGCCCCGAACGGGGGGCACGAGCAGTTCTTC.

The chain recombines TRBV6-5 with TRBJ1-1, with 8 bases fitting TRBD1. CDR3 length: 14 residues. The V segment lost 6 bases and the J segment 0 bases; nucleotides outside the gene matches: 3. Germline loops: CDR1 MNHEY, CDR2 SVGAGI. The CDR3 protein is CASRQGDMNTEAFF. The CDR3 nucleotides read TGTGCCAGCAGACAGGGGGACATGAACACTGAAGCTTTCTTT.

The sample holds many counts of this clonotype. CDR3 coding DNA: TGTGCCAGCAGCTCAAGGGACGGTTCCTACGAGCAGTACTTC. It translates to CASSSRDGSYEQYF. This chain connects TRBV7-2 to TRBJ2-7; either TRBD1 or TRBD2 may fit D (5 bases each). Germline CDR1 and CDR2: SGHTA and FQGNSA. The CDR3 totals 14 residues. The germline V and J ends were trimmed by 4 bases and 1 base, with 11 bases remaining between them.

Here the CDR3 DNA reads TGCAGCGTTGTAAGGGGGCGAGAGACCCAGTACTTC. The encoded protein is CSVVRGRETQYF. V gene TRBV29-1 combines with J gene TRBJ2-5; 7 bases fit TRBD1. The CDR3 totals 12 residues. V lost 4 bases, J lost 4 bases, and 3 bases stayed unmatched. Germline V gene sequence: CDR1 SQVTM, CDR2 ANQGSEA.

A few counts support this clonotype. The rearrangement joins TRBV13 to TRBJ2-7; D remains ambiguous. The CDR3 is 15 residues long. CDR1 PRHDT and CDR2 FYEKMQ come from the germline V gene (reference sequence). With 5 bases removed from V and 0 bases from J, the gap between germline ends came to 14 bases. The CDR3 reads CASSNRLGSSYEQYF. The CDR3 DNA reads TGTGCCAGCAGCAACCGGCTGGGCTCCTCCTACGAGCAGTACTTC.